These 4 T cell receptor beta chains were all obtained from the same sample, sequenced in a study of T cell responses to AZD1222 COVID-19 vaccine. Data came from immunoSEQ multiplex PCR; TCRdb stores just in-frame clones and leaves some out. The profile covers 150,000 to 200,000 clones, with 85% to 95% appearing a single time and approximately 1% taken by the ten largest. The specimen was peripheral blood, collected 28 days after the second AZD1222 dose. These receptors all come from an adult who received the AZD1222 COVID-19 vaccine.

The chain's CDR3 is CASSFQRGVQETQYF. The CDR3 DNA follows: TGTGCCAGCAGCTTCCAGCGGGGGGTCCAAGAGACCCAGTACTTC. The gene calls are TRBV7-3 and TRBJ2-5; 9 bases agree with TRBD2. V was clipped by 3 bases and J by 1 base; unmatched bases: 3. CDR3 size: 15 residues. CDR1 is SGHTA and CDR2 is FQGTGA in the germline V gene. Filled out from reference TRBV7-3 and TRBJ2-5, the complete variable domain reads GAGVSQTPSNKVTEKGKYVELRCDPISGHTALYWYRQSLGQGPEFLIYFQGTGAADDSGLPNDRFFAVRPEGSVSTLKIQRTERGDSAVYLCASSFQRGVQETQYFGPGTRLLVL.

This chain connects TRBV10-1 to TRBJ1-1; TRBD1 matches 8 bases. V shed 6 bases, J shed 5 bases, and the junction held 5 bases outside the gene matches. CDR3 length: 13 amino acids. Germline CDR1 and CDR2: WNHNN and SYGVQD (reference sequence). This chain's CDR3 is CASRQGARTEAFF. In nucleotides, the CDR3 is TGCGCCAGCAGGCAGGGGGCGCGGACTGAAGCTTTCTTT.

On this clone: An end of the junction does not agree with germline; a read error may underlie this. The J gene is TRBJ1-2, the V gene TRBV28; D might be TRBD1 (5 bases). The CDR3 runs 11 residues. CDR1 is MDHEN and CDR2 is SYDVKM in the germline V gene. CDR3 DNA: TGCGCGGCGGGGGTAGACCCAGACGGTACCTTC. Its translation is CAAGVDPDGTF.

The rearrangement uses TRBV19 and TRBJ2-1; D is ambiguous. This CDR3 region has 12 residues. CDR1 is LNHDA and CDR2 is SQIVND in the germline V gene (reference sequence). V lost 5 bases, J lost 13 bases, and 15 bases lay in between. The chain's CDR3 is CASSLDRYAQFF. CDR3 nucleotides: TGTGCCAGTAGTTTGGACCGTTATGCCCAGTTCTTC.